One sample yielded the 8 T cell receptor beta chains listed below, sequenced in a study of CD8+CD57+ T cells in acquired aplastic anemia. The study profiled TCR beta VDJ and CDR3 using genomic DNA as template. TCRdb independently ran MiXCR on the reads; one entry per CDR3 protein. The sample has about 190,000 distinct CDR3 sequences, around 59% seen once. Sequenced material: sorted CD4+, CD8+, or CD8+CD57+ T cells (not recorded which) from PBMCs. The receptor source for this set is a human donor in good health, serving as a control.

The rearrangement joins TRBV7-8 to TRBJ2-7; 9 bases match TRBD1. The V and J ends lost 8 bases and 5 bases, in that order; junction bases with no gene match: 16. Germline lookup yields CDR1 SGHVS and CDR2 FQNEAQ. The length of the CDR3 is 16 residues. The CDR3 nucleotides read TGTGCCAGCTCACCATTACCGGGACAGGGACGGAACGAGCAGTACTTC. It encodes CASSPLPGQGRNEQYF.

This clonotype was counted many times. The chain uses TRBV12-3 or TRBV12-4 and TRBJ1-6; 9 bases line up with TRBD1. V was clipped by 6 bases and J by 7 bases; unmatched bases: 7. The CDR3 contains 15 residues. The CDR3 DNA follows: TGTGCCAGCAGCGAGATGGGACAGGGCAATTCACCCCTCCACTTT. Its protein product is CASSEMGQGNSPLHF.

This chain uses TRBV9 with TRBJ1-1; D is unresolved. V was shortened by 2 bases and J by 7 bases, with 12 bases between the two germline ends. Germline lookup yields CDR1 SGDLS and CDR2 YYNGEE. The length of the CDR3 is 13 residues. CDR3: CASSVWLTDEAFF. The CDR3 DNA is TGTGCCAGCAGCGTGTGGCTGACGGATGAAGCTTTCTTT.

This clonotype was detected only a few times. The gene calls are TRBV12-3 or TRBV12-4 and TRBJ1-4; 9 bases line up with TRBD1. The J segment lost 8 bases and the V segment lost 6 bases, leaving 22 bases of the junction unmatched. The CDR3 covers 19 residues. The CDR3: CASSSPSSSRRQGGEKLFF. CDR3 coding DNA: TGTGCCAGCAGCAGCCCCAGCAGTTCCCGCCGACAGGGGGGGGAAAAACTGTTTTTT.

This chain connects TRBV7-6 to TRBJ2-5, with D perhaps being TRBD1 or TRBD2 (5 bases each). The CDR3 is 13 amino acids. Germline V CDR1 and CDR2: SGHVS, FNYEAQ. Trimming removed 5 bases at V and 2 bases at J, with 9 bases between. The CDR3 reads CASSPGPQETQYF. CDR3 bases: TGTGCCAGCAGCCCGGGACCTCAAGAGACCCAGTACTTC.

The chain links TRBV20-1 to TRBJ1-2; D not certain. This CDR3 region has 13 residues. Germline CDR1 is DFQATT and CDR2 is SNEGSKA (reference sequence). The V gene lost 6 bases and the J gene lost 6 bases, with 17 bases spanning the gap. Here the CDR3 DNA reads TGCAGTGCCTCGAACCCCAGGATAAATGGCTACACCTTC. Translating it yields CSASNPRINGYTF.

This sequence joins TRBV2 and TRBJ2-3; D is unresolved. This CDR3 is 16 amino acids long. Germline V gene lookup returns CDR1 SNHLY and CDR2 FYNNEI. V was trimmed by 2 bases and J by 0 bases, leaving 12 bases between them. This CDR3 reads CASSERPDASTDTQYF. As DNA, the CDR3 is TGTGCCAGCAGTGAAAGGCCTGATGCTAGCACAGATACGCAGTATTTT.

The gene calls are TRBV11-3 and TRBJ2-7, with 9 bases identical to TRBD2. The CDR3 sequence is 14 residues long. With V trimmed by 1 base and J by 6 bases, 4 bases remained unmatched. Germline V gives CDR1 SGHNT, CDR2 YENEEA. The CDR3 spells CASSLARTSVEQYF. In nucleotides, the CDR3 is TGTGCCAGCAGCTTAGCCCGGACTAGCGTCGAGCAGTACTTC.